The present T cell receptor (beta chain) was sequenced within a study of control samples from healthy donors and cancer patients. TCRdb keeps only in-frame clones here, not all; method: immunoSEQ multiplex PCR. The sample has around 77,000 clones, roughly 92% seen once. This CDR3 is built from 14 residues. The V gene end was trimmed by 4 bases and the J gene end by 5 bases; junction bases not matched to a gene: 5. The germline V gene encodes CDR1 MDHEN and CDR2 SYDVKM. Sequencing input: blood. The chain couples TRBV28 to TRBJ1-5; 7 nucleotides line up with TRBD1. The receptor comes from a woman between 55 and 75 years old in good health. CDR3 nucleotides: TGTGCCAGCAGTTCTGGACAGGCGGATCAGCCCCAGCATTTT. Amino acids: CASSSGQADQPQHF.